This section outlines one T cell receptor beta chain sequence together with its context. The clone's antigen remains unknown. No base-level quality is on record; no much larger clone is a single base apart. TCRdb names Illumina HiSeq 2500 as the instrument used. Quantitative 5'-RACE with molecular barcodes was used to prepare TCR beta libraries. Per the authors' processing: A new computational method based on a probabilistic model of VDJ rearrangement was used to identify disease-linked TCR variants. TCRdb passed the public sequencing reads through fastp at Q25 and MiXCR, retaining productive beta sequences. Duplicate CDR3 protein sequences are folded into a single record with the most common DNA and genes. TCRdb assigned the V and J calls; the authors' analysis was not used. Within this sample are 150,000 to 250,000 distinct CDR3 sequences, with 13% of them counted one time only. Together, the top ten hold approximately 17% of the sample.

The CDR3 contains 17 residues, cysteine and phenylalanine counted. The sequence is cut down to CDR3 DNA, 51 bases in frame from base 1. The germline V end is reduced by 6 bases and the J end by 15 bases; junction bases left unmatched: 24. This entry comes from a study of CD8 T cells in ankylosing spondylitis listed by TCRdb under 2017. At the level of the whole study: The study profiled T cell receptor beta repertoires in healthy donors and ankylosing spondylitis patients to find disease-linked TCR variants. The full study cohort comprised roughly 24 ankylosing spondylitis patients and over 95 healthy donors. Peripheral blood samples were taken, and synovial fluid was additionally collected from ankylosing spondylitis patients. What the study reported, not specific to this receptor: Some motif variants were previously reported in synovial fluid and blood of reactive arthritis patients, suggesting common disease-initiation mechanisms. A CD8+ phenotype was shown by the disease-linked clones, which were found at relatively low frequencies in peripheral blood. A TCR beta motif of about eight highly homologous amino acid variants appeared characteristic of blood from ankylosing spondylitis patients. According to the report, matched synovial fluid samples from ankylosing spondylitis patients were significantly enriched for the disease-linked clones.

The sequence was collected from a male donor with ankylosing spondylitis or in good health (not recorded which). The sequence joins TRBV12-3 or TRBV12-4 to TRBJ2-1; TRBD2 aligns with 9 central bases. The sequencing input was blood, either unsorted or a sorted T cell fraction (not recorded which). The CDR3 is CASSTLLLAGGPMGRFF. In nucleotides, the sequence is TGTGCCAGCAGCACCCTTCTCCTGGCGGGGGGGCCTATGGGTCGGTTCTTC.